A single sample gave rise to the 32 T cell receptor beta chains below, sequenced in a study of PD-1 blockade in mismatch repair-deficient tumors. Method: immunoSEQ multiplex PCR; TCRdb's copy keeps in-frame clones and lacks some. The sample comprises 49,000 or so clones, about 85% of which are singletons, and about 8% rests with the top ten. This specimen was peripheral blood, taken roughly 19 weeks after starting pembrolizumab. All receptors come from an adult with mismatch repair-deficient cancer.

This chain links TRBV7-3 with TRBJ1-2; D is unclear. Trimming stripped 3 bases from V and 0 bases from J, with 11 bases between. The CDR3 length is 15 residues. Germline lookup yields CDR1 SGHTA and CDR2 FQGTGA. Here the CDR3 reads CASSLNRHTNYGYTF. CDR3 in DNA: TGTGCCAGCAGCTTGAATCGGCATACTAACTATGGCTACACCTTC. The full variable domain, with the rest looked up from reference TRBV7-3 and TRBJ1-2, is GAGVSQTPSNKVTEKGKYVELRCDPISGHTALYWYRQSLGQGPEFLIYFQGTGAADDSGLPNDRFFAVRPEGSVSTLKIQRTERGDSAVYLCASSLNRHTNYGYTFGSGTRLTVV.

The V call is TRBV14, the J call TRBJ2-3, with no clear D. Germline CDR1 and CDR2: SGHDN and FVKESK. This CDR3 has 14 residues. The V end lost 0 bases, the J end lost 10 bases, and 14 bases lay between the germline ends. The CDR3 region is CASSQEQKSAAQYF. CDR3 nucleotide sequence: TGTGCCAGCAGCCAAGAACAGAAAAGCGCGGCGCAGTATTTT.

The chain carries TRBV5-1 and TRBJ1-1; no definite D call. The length of the CDR3 is 14 residues. V was pared by 0 bases and J by 3 bases, with 9 bases between. Germline CDR1 reads SGHRS; CDR2 reads YFSETQ. The CDR3 loop reads CASSLAFGDTEAFF. DNA for the CDR3: TGCGCCAGCAGCTTGGCCTTCGGGGACACTGAAGCTTTCTTT.

The chain combines TRBV5-1 with TRBJ2-5; D might be TRBD1 or TRBD2, each matching 6 bases. V shed 0 bases and J shed 6 bases, with 9 bases lying between them. CDR3 length: 13 amino acids. Germline V CDR1 and CDR2: SGHRS, YFSETQ. The chain's CDR3 is CASSLEGGKTQYF. For the CDR3, the DNA is TGCGCCAGCAGCTTGGAAGGGGGGAAGACCCAGTACTTC.

V is TRBV5-4 and J is TRBJ1-2; a possible D gene is TRBD1 (6 bases). CDR3 length equals 15 residues. The germline V gene has CDR1 SGHNT and CDR2 YYREEE (reference sequence). V was shortened by 1 base and J by 0 bases, with 10 bases between the two germline ends. The CDR3: CASSLLTGTNYGYTF. CDR3 sequence (DNA): TGTGCCAGCAGCTTGCTGACAGGCACTAACTATGGCTACACCTTC. The full variable domain, with the rest looked up from reference TRBV5-4 and TRBJ1-2, is ETGVTQSPTHLIKTRGQQVTLRCSSQSGHNTVSWYQQALGQGPQFIFQYYREEENGRGNFPPRFSGLQFPNYSSELNVNALELDDSALYLCASSLLTGTNYGYTFGSGTRLTVV.

Only one count was recorded for this clone. V and J are TRBV6-5 and TRBJ2-3; no firm D call. V lost 6 bases and J lost 0, with 13 bases in between. The CDR3 runs 15 residues. Germline V gene lookup returns CDR1 MNHEY and CDR2 SVGAGI. The CDR3 DNA reads as TGTGCCAGCAGGCGGCCGAATCGAAGCACAGATACGCAGTATTTT. Its protein is CASRRPNRSTDTQYF.

This chain connects TRBV16 to TRBJ1-4, with D possibly matching TRBD1 (5 bases). CDR1 is KGHSY, CDR2 FQNENV, per germline. This CDR3 is built from 15 residues. The ends were cut back, 5 bases at V and 6 bases at J, with 16 bases in the middle. This CDR3 reads CASSKETGAYEKLFF. In DNA, the CDR3 is TGTGCCAGCAGCAAGGAGACTGGGGCGTATGAAAAACTGTTTTTT.

This clone was counted a few times. CDR3 residues: CASSKYGREVGDEQFF. DNA for the CDR3: TGTGCCAGTAGTAAGTACGGGAGGGAGGTTGGCGATGAGCAGTTCTTC. The V call is TRBV19, the J call TRBJ2-1; 8 bases map to TRBD2. CDR3 length: 16 residues. The ends lost 4 bases at V and 8 bases at J; junction bases unmatched: 13. Germline loops: CDR1 LNHDA, CDR2 SQIVND (reference sequence).

About this clone: The junction does not match germline at one end; this may be a read error. This chain uses TRBV5-6 with TRBJ1-5, with TRBD1 matching 9 bases. CDR3 length: 15 amino acids. Germline-derived CDR1 and CDR2 are SGHDT and YYEEEE. In DNA form, the CDR3 reads TGTGCCAGCAGCGCGGGACAGGGCAGCAAGCAGCCCCAGCATTTT. This sequence encodes CASSAGQGSKQPQHF.

This clone was picked up a small number of times. The J gene is TRBJ2-1, the V gene TRBV28; either TRBD1 or TRBD2 may supply D (6 bases each). Germline CDR1 is MDHEN and CDR2 is SYDVKM. The CDR3 covers 14 residues. V lost 7 bases and J lost 1, with 11 bases in between. The CDR3: CASKGGTSYNEQFF. The DNA for the CDR3 is TGTGCCAGCAAGGGGGGAACGTCCTACAATGAGCAGTTCTTC.

The V call is TRBV7-2, the J call TRBJ2-7; 8 nucleotides align to TRBD2. This CDR3 comprises 15 residues. Trimming removed 3 bases from V and 2 bases from J; junction bases left unmatched: 6. CDR1 SGHTA and CDR2 FQGNSA come from the germline V gene. CDR3: CASSFAGGRTYEQYF. The CDR3 bases are TGTGCCAGCAGCTTCGCGGGAGGTCGTACCTACGAGCAGTACTTC.

The rearrangement uses TRBV4-3 and TRBJ2-1, with D perhaps matching TRBD1 or TRBD2 (7 bases each). The germline V gene has CDR1 LGHNA and CDR2 YSLEER. This CDR3 comprises 15 residues. Trimming removed 8 bases at V and 6 bases at J, with 20 bases between. The CDR3 region is CASSVEGAGANEQFF. CDR3 sequence (DNA): TGCGCCAGCTCAGTCGAGGGGGCGGGAGCCAATGAGCAGTTCTTC.

The V call is TRBV29-1, the J call TRBJ2-2; D not resolved. CDR3 length: 13 residues. V was pared by 6 bases and J by 5 bases, with 13 bases between. Germline loops: CDR1 SQVTM, CDR2 ANQGSEA. This CDR3 is CSVDSLGTGELFF. The CDR3 DNA reads as TGCAGCGTCGATAGCCTCGGGACCGGGGAGCTGTTTTTT.

This clone has a single count. This chain connects TRBV7-2 to TRBJ1-2; D ambiguous. CDR3 length equals 16 residues. Deletions cut 4 bases from V and 4 bases from J, with 19 bases between. Germline V CDR1 and CDR2: SGHTA, FQGNSA. The CDR3 bases are TGTGCCAGCAGCTGGGGTCGTAGGGCTGGTGGCTATGGCTACACCTTC. This encodes CASSWGRRAGGYGYTF. The variable domain in full, with the rest retrieved from reference TRBV7-2 and TRBJ1-2, is GAGVSQSPSNKVTEKGKDVELRCDPISGHTALYWYRQSLGQGLEFLIYFQGNSAPDKSGLPSDRFSAERTGGSVSTLTIQRTQQEDSAVYLCASSWGRRAGGYGYTFGSGTRLTVV.

V gene TRBV5-1 combines with J gene TRBJ2-5; 7 positions agree with TRBD2. Per the germline V gene, CDR1 is SGHRS and CDR2 is YFSETQ. The CDR3 is 16 amino acids. V shed 0 bases and J 5 bases; nucleotides not matched to a gene: 10. The CDR3 loop is CASSLAIASGGETQYF. The CDR3 nucleotides read TGCGCCAGCAGCTTGGCAATCGCTAGCGGCGGGGAGACCCAGTACTTC.

This rearrangement joins TRBV9 to TRBJ2-1; D not certain. V gave up 1 base and J gave up 7 bases, with 12 bases separating them. CDR3 length: 14 residues. Germline CDR1 reads SGDLS; CDR2 reads YYNGEE. The CDR3 loop is CASSVSTPLNEQFF. The DNA of the CDR3 is TGTGCCAGCAGCGTATCCACACCCCTAAATGAGCAGTTCTTC.

This clone was seen many times. The gene calls are TRBV6-5 and TRBJ2-7, with a possible D match to TRBD1 (6 bases). The V gene lost 5 bases and the J gene lost 4 bases, with 12 bases spanning the gap. The CDR3 loop spans 13 amino acids. The germline CDR1 and CDR2 sequences are MNHEY and SVGAGI. CDR3 DNA: TGTGCCAGCAGTCTGCAGGGGAAGTACGAGCAGTACTTC. Translating gives CASSLQGKYEQYF.

J is TRBJ2-7 and V is TRBV27; D unclear. Germline CDR1 is MNHEY and CDR2 is SMNVEV (reference sequence). The V and J ends lost 5 bases and 1 base respectively, with 9 bases between them. The CDR3 extends over 13 amino acids. CDR3 loop: CASSVTVSYEQYF. Here the CDR3 DNA reads TGTGCCAGCAGTGTAACAGTATCCTACGAGCAGTACTTC.

The rearrangement joins TRBV6-5 to TRBJ2-1; D is unclear. The CDR3 length is 13 residues. Trimming cost V 4 bases and J 1 base, with 5 bases left between them. Per germline, CDR1 MNHEY and CDR2 SVGAGI. CDR3 sequence reads: CASSSSSYNEQFF. The CDR3 DNA sequence: TGTGCCAGCAGTTCGAGTTCCTACAATGAGCAGTTCTTC.

The rearrangement uses TRBV30 and TRBJ2-1, with a tentative D call TRBD2 (6 bases). This CDR3 has 15 residues. Trimming stripped 1 base from V and 0 bases from J, with 10 bases between. Germline V gene data show CDR1 as GTSNPN and CDR2 as SVGIG (reference sequence). The CDR3 DNA follows: TGTGCCTGGAGTGACGGGAGTGTCTCCTACAATGAGCAGTTCTTC. Translation gives CAWSDGSVSYNEQFF.

This clone was detected only once. The chain recombines TRBV29-1 with TRBJ2-5, with D unclear. Germline CDR1 reads SQVTM; CDR2 reads ANQGSEA. Trimming removed 0 bases at V and 5 bases at J, with 4 bases between. There are 11 residues in the CDR3. The CDR3 nucleotides read TGCAGCGTTGAAGAACCCGAGACCCAGTACTTC. Its translation is CSVEEPETQYF.

The genes are TRBV11-3 and TRBJ2-2; D is ambiguous. V gave up 4 bases and J gave up 0 bases, with 3 bases separating them. Germline V gene data show CDR1 as SGHNT and CDR2 as YENEEA. The CDR3 has 13 amino acids. CDR3 loop: CASSSTNTGELFF. DNA of the CDR3: TGTGCCAGCAGCTCGACGAACACCGGGGAGCTGTTTTTT.

The chain is built from TRBV19 and TRBJ2-7, with a weak D call TRBD1 (6 bases). The ends were cut back, 5 bases at V and 2 bases at J, with 13 bases in the middle. The CDR3 loop spans 14 amino acids. Germline V CDR1 and CDR2: LNHDA, SQIVND (reference sequence). This CDR3 reads CASSLGAGAYEQYF. The CDR3 DNA sequence: TGTGCCAGTAGTCTCGGCGCAGGGGCCTACGAGCAGTACTTC.

The chain carries TRBV6-1 and TRBJ2-2, with a possible D match to TRBD1 (6 bases). V lost 2 bases to trimming and J lost 7 bases, with 11 bases between them. The CDR3 is made up of 14 amino acids. Germline V lookup: CDR1 MNHNS, CDR2 SASEGT. CDR3 nucleotide sequence: TGTGCCAGCAGTGAATTGGGGGCTGGCGGGGAGCTGTTTTTT. Translating it yields CASSELGAGGELFF.

This chain links TRBV6-5 with TRBJ2-6; D gene uncertain. The CDR3 consists of 13 residues. Looked up from germline, CDR1 is MNHEY and CDR2 is SVGAGI. Trimming pared 5 bases from V and 2 bases from J, leaving 4 bases between. CDR3 DNA: TGTGCCAGCAGTCCGGCTGGGGCCAACGTCCTGACTTTC. This sequence encodes CASSPAGANVLTF.

This clone has just a few counts. V usage is TRBV7-8 and J usage is TRBJ2-7; 8 nucleotides agree with TRBD2. Per germline, CDR1 SGHVS and CDR2 FQNEAQ. V shed 2 bases, J shed 3 bases, and the junction held 9 bases outside the gene matches. This CDR3 has 16 residues. The CDR3 loop is CASSLLPGLGIYEQYF. The CDR3 coding sequence is TGTGCCAGCAGCTTACTACCGGGACTAGGTATCTACGAGCAGTACTTC. The full variable domain, completed using reference TRBV7-8 and TRBJ2-7, is GAGVSQSPRYKVAKRGQDVALRCDPISGHVSLFWYQQALGQGPEFLTYFQNEAQLDKSGLPSDRFFAERPEGSVSTLKIQRTQQEDSAVYLCASSLLPGLGIYEQYFGPGTRLTVT.

The V call is TRBV4-3, the J call TRBJ2-1; D gene ambiguous. Trimming removed 0 bases at V and 0 bases at J, with 9 bases between. Germline values: CDR1 LGHNA, CDR2 YSLEER. CDR3 length: 16 amino acids. CDR3 protein: CASSQEASDSYNEQFF. CDR3 in DNA: TGCGCCAGCAGCCAAGAAGCCAGCGACTCCTACAATGAGCAGTTCTTC.

The chain links TRBV13 to TRBJ2-5, with 13 bases fitting TRBD2. The CDR3 totals 15 residues. V was pared by 2 bases and J by 7 bases, with 4 bases of the junction left unmatched. Germline CDR1 and CDR2: PRHDT and FYEKMQ (reference sequence). The CDR3 DNA reads as TGTGCCAGCAGCTTAACTAGCGGGAGGGACGGGACCCAGTACTTC. This gives the protein CASSLTSGRDGTQYF.

Concerning this clone itself: The junction shows a germline mismatch at one end, possibly a read error. This chain uses TRBV7-7 with TRBJ2-1; 7 positions match TRBD1. This CDR3 is 13 amino acids long. CDR1 is SSHAT, CDR2 FNYEAQ, per germline (reference sequence). For the CDR3, the DNA is TGTGCTAGCAGCTTGGACAGGACTAATGAGCAGTTCTTC. Its protein product is CASSLDRTNEQFF.

This clone showed up just a few times. The V call is TRBV11-2, the J call TRBJ2-1, with 11 bases matching TRBD2. The CDR3 sequence is 19 residues long. Trimming at V came to 4 bases and at J to 2 bases, leaving 13 bases not matched to a gene. CDR1 SGHAT and CDR2 FQNNGV come from the germline V gene. CDR3 bases: TGTGCCAGCAGCTACCACCCCGGGACTAGCGGCCTAACCTACAATGAGCAGTTCTTC. This gives the protein CASSYHPGTSGLTYNEQFF. Variable domain in full (rest from reference TRBV11-2 and TRBJ2-1): EAGVAQSPRYKIIEKRQSVAFWCNPISGHATLYWYQQILGQGPKLLIQFQNNGVVDDSQLPKDRFSAERLKGVDSTLKIQPAKLEDSAVYLCASSYHPGTSGLTYNEQFFGPGTRLTVL.

The chain employs TRBV28 and TRBJ2-7, with D uncertain. The CDR3 has 13 amino acids. V was shortened by 6 bases and J by 3 bases, with 12 bases between the two germline ends. Per the germline V gene, CDR1 is MDHEN and CDR2 is SYDVKM. CDR3 bases: TGTGCCAGCAGCTCCCTTTCAGACTACGAGCAGTACTTC. It translates to CASSSLSDYEQYF.

This chain joins TRBV11-3 and TRBJ1-4, with D unclear. This CDR3 region has 13 residues. CDR1 SGHNT and CDR2 YENEEA come from the germline V gene. Trimming shortened V by 5 bases and J by 5 bases, and 9 bases separated the two germline ends. DNA for the CDR3: TGTGCCAGCAGCGGTCGACCCAATGAAAAACTGTTTTTT. It translates to CASSGRPNEKLFF.